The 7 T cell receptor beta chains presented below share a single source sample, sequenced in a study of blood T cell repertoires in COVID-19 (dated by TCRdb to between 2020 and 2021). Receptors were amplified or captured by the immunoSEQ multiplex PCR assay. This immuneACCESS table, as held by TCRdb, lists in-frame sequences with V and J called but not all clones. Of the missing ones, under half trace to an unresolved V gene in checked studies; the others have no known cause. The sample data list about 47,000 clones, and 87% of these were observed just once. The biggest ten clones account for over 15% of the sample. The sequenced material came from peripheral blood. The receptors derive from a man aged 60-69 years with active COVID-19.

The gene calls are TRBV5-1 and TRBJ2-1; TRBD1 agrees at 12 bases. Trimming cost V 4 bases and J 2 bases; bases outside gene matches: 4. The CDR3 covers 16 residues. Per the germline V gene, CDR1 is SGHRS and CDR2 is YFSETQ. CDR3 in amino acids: CASSAGTGGPYNEQFF. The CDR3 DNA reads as TGCGCCAGCAGCGCCGGGACAGGGGGCCCCTACAATGAGCAGTTCTTC.

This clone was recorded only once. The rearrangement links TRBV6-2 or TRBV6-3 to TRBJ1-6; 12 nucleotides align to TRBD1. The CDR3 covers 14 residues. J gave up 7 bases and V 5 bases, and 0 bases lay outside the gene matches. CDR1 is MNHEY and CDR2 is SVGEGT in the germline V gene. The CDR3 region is CASSGTGGNSPLHF. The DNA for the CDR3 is TGTGCCAGCAGTGGGACAGGGGGCAATTCACCCCTCCACTTT.

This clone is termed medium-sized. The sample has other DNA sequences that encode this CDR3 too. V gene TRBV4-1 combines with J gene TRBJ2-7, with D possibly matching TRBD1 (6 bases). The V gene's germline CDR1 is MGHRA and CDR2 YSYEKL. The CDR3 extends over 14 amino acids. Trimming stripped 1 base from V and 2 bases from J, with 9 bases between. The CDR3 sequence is CASSQAGAAYEQYF. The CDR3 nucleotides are TGCGCCAGCAGCCAAGCAGGGGCCGCCTACGAGCAGTACTTC.

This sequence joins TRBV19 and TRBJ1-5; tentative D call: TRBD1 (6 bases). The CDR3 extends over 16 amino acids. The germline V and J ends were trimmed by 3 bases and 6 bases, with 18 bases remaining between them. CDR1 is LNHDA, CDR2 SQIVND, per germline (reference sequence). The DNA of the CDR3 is TGTGCCAGTAGTATGGGGCAGGGGCGAGGCGGTCAGCCCCAGCATTTT. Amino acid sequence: CASSMGQGRGGQPQHF.

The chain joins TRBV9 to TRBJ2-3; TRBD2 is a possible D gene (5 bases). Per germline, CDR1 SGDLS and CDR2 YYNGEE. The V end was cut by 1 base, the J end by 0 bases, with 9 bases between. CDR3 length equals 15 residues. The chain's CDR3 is CASSVRSESTDTQYF. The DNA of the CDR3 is TGTGCCAGCAGCGTACGTAGCGAGAGCACAGATACGCAGTATTTT.

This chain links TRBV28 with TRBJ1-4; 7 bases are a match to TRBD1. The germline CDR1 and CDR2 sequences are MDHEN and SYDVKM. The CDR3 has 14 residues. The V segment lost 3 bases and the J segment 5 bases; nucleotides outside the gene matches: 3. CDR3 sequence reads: CASSFSDRNEKLFF. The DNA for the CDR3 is TGTGCCAGCAGTTTTTCGGACAGGAATGAAAAACTGTTTTTT.

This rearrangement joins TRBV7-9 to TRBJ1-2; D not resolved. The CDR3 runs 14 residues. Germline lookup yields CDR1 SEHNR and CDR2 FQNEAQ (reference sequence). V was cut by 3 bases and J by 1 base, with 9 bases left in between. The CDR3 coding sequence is TGTGCCAGCAGCTTTAGCACCAGTAACTATGGCTACACCTTC. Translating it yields CASSFSTSNYGYTF.